This T cell receptor beta chain was captured in a study of T cell repertoires in cytomegalovirus infection. The overall study: Based on public TCR beta signatures, there were indications of CMV infection and of a matching HLA type.

Whole-study results and caveats: CMV-specific HLA-C-restricted TCR beta clonotypes dominated the ex vivo response.

Each CDR3 protein is one row after TCRdb ran MiXCR on the reads. Among fewer than 1,000,000 distinct CDR3 sequences, 31% were seen once, and the ten largest hold 13%. This clonotype was seen only a few times. As yet, its antigen is unknown. The germline V gene has CDR1 SGDLS and CDR2 YYNGEE. The CDR3 contains 13 residues. The V and J ends lost 3 bases and 13 bases, in that order; junction bases with no gene match: 5. The chain recombines TRBV9 with TRBJ1-6, with 9 bases that match TRBD1. The receptor's source is a human donor in good health (CMV status not recorded). Some clones in this sample may be carry-over from other donors' samples. This sample comprised cultured CD8+ T cells from PBMCs, obtained from culture after CMV antigen stimulation. The CDR3 sequence: CASSAGTGMPLHF. The CDR3 DNA reads TGTGCCAGCAGCGCCGGGACAGGGATGCCCCTCCACTTT.